This TCR beta chain came from a study of CD8 T cells in Susac syndrome. Random hexamers were used to reverse transcribe an amount of about 0.45 to 1 ug RNA. The method of amplification for TCR beta CDR3 was immunoSEQ multiplex PCR, covering 54 Vbeta and 13 Jbeta. TCRdb reprocessed the immunoSEQ multiplex PCR reads via MiXCR and lists one record per CDR3 protein. Of a few hundred thousand distinct CDR3 sequences in the sample, roughly 93% are singletons; the top ten hold approximately 0.072%. Sequencing of TCR beta covered CD8+ and CD4+ T cells obtained from blood. Multiple sclerosis controls were treatment-naive patients with stable or active relapsing-remitting disease. The CD8+ and CD4+ T cells were isolated magnetically using a negative isolation approach, whereas the TEMRA cells were enriched by FACS. The CDR3 is made up of 16 amino acids. Germline trimming cut 4 bases from V and 1 base from J; bases unmatched to any gene: 6. Germline V CDR1 and CDR2: SGHVS, FQNEAQ.

This TCR was sampled from a human donor with multiple sclerosis. This rearrangement joins TRBV7-8 to TRBJ2-3, with 9 nucleotides matching TRBD2. Sequencing was performed on CD4+ T cells from PBMCs. The CDR3 nucleotides are TGTGCCAGCAGCTACGGGACTAGCAGGGGCACAGATACGCAGTATTTT. It encodes CASSYGTSRGTDTQYF.